The clone carrying this TCR beta chain was seen at least ten times. Antigen unknown. These data come from a study of early T cells in non-severe SARS-CoV-2 infection. On the study more broadly: Sequenced material consisted of bulk RNA (from unsorted whole blood), and chains were unpaired. The study, taken as a whole, reports: The matching step, a VDJdb search, favored anti-spike CD8 responses and missed private and CD4 specificities.

The protocol attached unique molecular identifiers to individual cDNA molecules. TCRdb re-called the 5' RACE reads through MiXCR, storing one row per CDR3 protein. The data contain 25,000 to 30,000 distinct CDR3 sequences, about 4% of them singletons. The CDR3 is made up of 12 amino acids. Germline V gives CDR1 SNHLY, CDR2 FYNNEI. With 7 bases removed from V and 5 bases from J, the gap between germline ends came to 11 bases. Sequenced: whole blood. This chain uses TRBV2 with TRBJ2-5; D gene unclear. The sequence was collected from an adult who was a healthcare worker with PCR-confirmed SARS-CoV-2 infection or an uninfected control (not recorded which). In DNA, the CDR3 is TGTGCCAGCAAGGCCCTGATGGAGACCCAGTACTTC. Its protein product is CASKALMETQYF.